A selection of T cell receptor beta chains follows, all from one sample in a study of neurological immune-mediated disorders. Each CDR3 protein gets one entry after TCRdb re-called the 5' RACE reads with MiXCR. The sample has roughly 50,000 distinct CDR3 sequences; roughly 17% are singletons. The sample was PBMCs. The origin of the receptors is a man in his 60s in good health. Each CDR3 is given with its conserved first and last residue. Each record gives: V gene, J gene, CDR3 length, CDR3 protein.

>TRBV18|TRBJ2-2|14
CASSPSWGTGELFF
>TRBV10-3|TRBJ2-4|14
CARKAGGIGNIQYF
>TRBV27|TRBJ1-6|17
CASSLEGGSSYNSPLHF
>TRBV20-1|TRBJ2-1|17
CSARDQGLAGRANEQFF
>TRBV7-2|TRBJ1-4|13
CASSLSAGEKLFF
>TRBV28|TRBJ2-1|15
CASSLALGRYNEQFF
>TRBV5-1|TRBJ1-4|14
CASSSTGDQGKLFF
>TRBV20-1|TRBJ1-6|15
CSARDRGLGNSPLHF
>TRBV6-5|TRBJ2-1|15
CASSRQVRSYNEQFF
>TRBV3-1|TRBJ2-3|14
CASSLEAGTDTQYF
>TRBV28|TRBJ2-7|14
CASRGTVSSYEQYF
>TRBV3-1|TRBJ2-1|14
CASSHGRGGDEQFF
>TRBV28|TRBJ1-2|14
CASSFTGPNYGYTF
>TRBV29-1|TRBJ2-1|16
CSVTTLAARNYNEQFF
>TRBV7-6|TRBJ2-7|17
CASSLGQGKSYEYEQYF